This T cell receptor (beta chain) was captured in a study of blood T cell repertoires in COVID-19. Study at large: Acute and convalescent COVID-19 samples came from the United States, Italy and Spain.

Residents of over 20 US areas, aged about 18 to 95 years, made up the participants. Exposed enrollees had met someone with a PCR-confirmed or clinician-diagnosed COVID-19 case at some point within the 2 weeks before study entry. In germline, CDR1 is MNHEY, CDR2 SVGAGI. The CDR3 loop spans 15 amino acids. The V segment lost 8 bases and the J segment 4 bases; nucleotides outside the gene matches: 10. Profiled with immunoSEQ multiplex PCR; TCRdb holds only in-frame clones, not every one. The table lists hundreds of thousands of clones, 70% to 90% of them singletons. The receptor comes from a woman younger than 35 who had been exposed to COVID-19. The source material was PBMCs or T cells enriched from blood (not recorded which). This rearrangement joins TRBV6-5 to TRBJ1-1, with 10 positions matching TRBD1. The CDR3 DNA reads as TGTGCCAGCCTAGACCGGGACAGGGGCCCCACTGAAGCTTTCTTT. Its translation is CASLDRDRGPTEAFF.